The T cell receptor beta chain under discussion was sequenced for a study of vaccination effects on CD4 cells after COVID-19. Study results and caveats: Infection-derived and vaccine-derived clones contracted markedly late after vaccination.

Comment on this clone: Antigen: not known.

J lost 5 bases, V lost 3 bases, and 8 bases had no gene match. The CDR3 spans 16 residues. Germline lookup yields CDR1 MDHEN and CDR2 SYDVKM. Antigen-specific CD4+ T cells were expanded with viral peptide pools in the ViraFEST assay before sequencing. CD4+ T cell isolation took place after 10 days of culture. Testing of the vaccine recipients showed negative nucleocapsid antibodies and no prior SARS-CoV-2 infection. They grew under 2.5 million PBMC in each well, adding about 9.5 IU/ml IL-2 and 10 ug/ml peptides. TCRdb keeps only in-frame clones here, not all; method: immunoSEQ multiplex PCR. The table shows some 70,000 clones, with about four fifths occurring only once.

The input for sequencing was CD4+ T cells from PBMCs cultured with SARS-CoV-2 spike peptides, taken before COVID-19 vaccination. This clonotype originated in a human donor who received a COVID-19 vaccine. The chain uses TRBV28 and TRBJ2-3; 10 bases are shared with TRBD2. The CDR3: CASSFSSAGGQDTQYF. The CDR3 DNA reads as TGTGCCAGCAGTTTTTCATCAGCGGGGGGGCAAGATACGCAGTATTTT.